These 17 T cell receptor beta chains were sequenced from one sample in a study of blood T cell repertoires in COVID-19. Assay used: immunoSEQ multiplex PCR; TCRdb lists only in-frame clones, some missing. The profile shows around 120,000 clones, approximately 90% of them singletons. Sequencing input: peripheral blood. The receptors here all came from a man between 50 and 59 years old with acute or convalescent COVID-19.

The chain combines TRBV6-4 with TRBJ2-3; TRBD2 matches at 11 bases. With V trimmed by 6 bases and J by 2 bases, 4 bases remained unmatched. The germline V gene has CDR1 MRHNA and CDR2 SNTAGT. This CDR3 contains 15 residues. CDR3 DNA sequence: TGTGCCAGCAGAAGACTAGCGGGGATCACAGATACGCAGTATTTT. Encoded protein: CASRRLAGITDTQYF.

This chain uses TRBV6-5 with TRBJ2-5, with TRBD2 matching 7 bases. After removal of 2 bases from V and 0 bases from J, the junction contained 6 bases not matched to a gene. This CDR3 comprises 16 residues. CDR1 MNHEY and CDR2 SVGAGI come from the germline V gene. The CDR3 DNA reads as TGTGCCAGCAGTTACATCCTAGCGGAAAACCAAGAGACCCAGTACTTC. Protein: CASSYILAENQETQYF.

The genes are TRBV11-2 and TRBJ2-3, with TRBD2 matching over 13 bases. Trimming took 4 bases from V and 0 from J; bases not matched to a gene: 7. The CDR3 has 18 amino acids. Germline lookup yields CDR1 SGHAT and CDR2 FQNNGV. The CDR3 loop reads CASSSLGTSGTSTDTQYF. In DNA, the CDR3 is TGTGCCAGCAGCTCCCTAGGGACTAGCGGGACGAGCACAGATACGCAGTATTTT.

In DNA form, the CDR3 reads TGTGCCAGCAGAGCGGACAGGGGTCCTAATGAAAAACTGTTTTTT. Translated: CASRADRGPNEKLFF. The genes are TRBV2 and TRBJ1-4; 9 positions agree with TRBD1. The CDR3 runs 15 residues. J gave up 3 bases and V 6 bases, and 5 bases lay outside the gene matches. In germline, CDR1 is SNHLY, CDR2 FYNNEI.

This chain joins TRBV12-3 or TRBV12-4 and TRBJ1-2; D is perhaps TRBD1 (5 bases). There are 12 residues in the CDR3. V was shortened by 1 base and J by 8 bases, with 8 bases between the two germline ends. DNA of the CDR3: TGTGCCAGCAGTTTAGAAGGGGCCGGCTACACCTTC. As protein: CASSLEGAGYTF.

V is TRBV7-9 and J is TRBJ2-1, with TRBD2 matching 11 bases. CDR1 SEHNR and CDR2 FQNEAQ come from the germline V gene (reference sequence). Trimming removed 2 bases from V and 4 bases from J; junction bases left unmatched: 7. The CDR3 extends over 17 amino acids. DNA for the CDR3: TGTGCCAGCAGCTTATTTCAGGGGACTAGCGGATACAATGAGCAGTTCTTC. This encodes CASSLFQGTSGYNEQFF.

This clone was detected a few times. CDR3 coding DNA: TGCAGTGCTAGTGTCCAGGGCTCTGAAGCTTTCTTT. Translated: CSASVQGSEAFF. This chain uses TRBV20-1 with TRBJ1-1; a possible D gene is TRBD1 (5 bases). The CDR3 spans 12 residues. CDR1 is DFQATT, CDR2 SNEGSKA, per germline (reference sequence). Trimming shortened V by 3 bases and J by 6 bases, and 11 bases separated the two germline ends.

CDR3 coding DNA: TGCGCCAGCAGCTTGACGGGACAGGGGGCAAAGACTGAAGCTTTCTTT. Its translation is CASSLTGQGAKTEAFF. The chain combines TRBV5-1 with TRBJ1-1; 12 bases fit TRBD1. The ends lost 1 base at V and 5 bases at J; junction bases unmatched: 6. This CDR3 region has 16 residues. Germline CDR1 and CDR2: SGHRS and YFSETQ.

This chain connects TRBV9 to TRBJ1-2; 9 bases align to TRBD1. V lost 4 bases to trimming and J lost 1 base; unmatched junction nucleotides: 5. CDR3 length equals 15 residues. The germline gives CDR1 SGDLS, CDR2 YYNGEE. The CDR3 sequence: CASSRGTGNNYGYTF. In DNA, the CDR3 is TGTGCCAGCAGCCGAGGGACAGGGAATAACTATGGCTACACCTTC.

This rearrangement joins TRBV5-1 to TRBJ2-7; TRBD2 aligns across 9 bases. With 4 bases clipped from V and 3 bases from J, the junction kept 8 bases outside the gene matches. This CDR3 has 15 residues. Germline V CDR1 and CDR2: SGHRS, YFSETQ. CDR3 region: CASSSTVAGDYEQYF. CDR3 DNA: TGCGCCAGCAGCAGTACTGTAGCGGGAGACTACGAGCAGTACTTC.

V is TRBV7-9 and J is TRBJ2-3, with D perhaps matching TRBD2 (5 bases). V shed 1 base and J shed 4 bases, with 9 bases lying between them. The CDR3 loop spans 14 amino acids. The germline CDR1 and CDR2 sequences are SEHNR and FQNEAQ (reference sequence). CDR3 protein: CASSLGAGSDTQYF. The CDR3 DNA is TGTGCCAGCAGCTTAGGCGCGGGCTCAGATACGCAGTATTTT.

This clone was observed a handful of times. The rearrangement joins TRBV19 to TRBJ1-1; perhaps TRBD1 as D (5 bases). This CDR3 is 16 amino acids long. Trimming took off 6 bases at V and 0 bases at J, with 17 bases between the two ends. Germline V gene lookup returns CDR1 LNHDA and CDR2 SQIVND (reference sequence). CDR3 nucleotide sequence: TGTGCCAGTAGGGAGGGAGGGACGGTCATGAACACTGAAGCTTTCTTT. Amino acids: CASREGGTVMNTEAFF.

This clone appeared once. The chain links TRBV12-5 to TRBJ1-5, with TRBD1 matching 11 bases. CDR3 length: 15 residues. Germline trimming cut 6 bases from V and 6 bases from J; bases unmatched to any gene: 7. Per the germline V gene, CDR1 is LGHNT and CDR2 is FRNRAP. The CDR3 nucleotides are TGTGCTAGTGGGTCAGGACAGGGGGCTGGTCAGCCCCAGCATTTT. Encoded protein: CASGSGQGAGQPQHF.

This clone has a single count. The chain links TRBV9 to TRBJ1-1; TRBD1 might be the D (5 bases). Germline CDR1 SGDLS, CDR2 YYNGEE. The CDR3 has 13 residues. The V end lost 0 bases, the J end lost 9 bases, and 12 bases lay between the germline ends. CDR3 bases: TGTGCCAGCAGCGTAGACGGGGGACCCAAAGCTTTCTTT. Protein product: CASSVDGGPKAFF. Full variable domain (rest looked up from reference TRBV9 and TRBJ1-1): DSGVTQTPKHLITATGQRVTLRCSPRSGDLSVYWYQQSLDQGLQFLIQYYNGEERAKGNILERFSAQQFPDLHSELNLSSLELGDSALYFCASSVDGGPKAFFGQGTRLTVV.

This chain uses TRBV6-5 with TRBJ2-7; a possible D gene is TRBD2 (5 bases). Trimming took 0 bases from V and 3 from J, leaving 6 bases between them. CDR1 and CDR2 from the germline V gene are MNHEY and SVGAGI. The CDR3 has 13 residues. CDR3 sequence reads: CASSYSADYEQYF. CDR3 bases: TGTGCCAGCAGTTACTCAGCGGACTACGAGCAGTACTTC.

CDR3 nucleotides: TGTGCCAGCAGTCCTCAGGGTTACGGAAACACCATATATTTT. This sequence encodes CASSPQGYGNTIYF. V gene TRBV7-8 combines with J gene TRBJ1-3; D is perhaps TRBD1 (5 bases). CDR3 length: 14 amino acids. Trimming shortened V by 6 bases and J by 4 bases, and 13 bases separated the two germline ends. CDR1 and CDR2 from the germline V gene are SGHVS and FQNEAQ.

V is TRBV27 and J is TRBJ1-1, with TRBD1 as a possible D gene (6 bases). The V end was cut by 2 bases, the J end by 6 bases, with 13 bases between. The germline gives CDR1 MNHEY, CDR2 SMNVEV (reference sequence). The CDR3 has 14 residues. Here the CDR3 DNA reads TGTGCCAGCAGTTTAGTACAGGGTAAGTCTGAAGCTTTCTTT. Protein product: CASSLVQGKSEAFF.